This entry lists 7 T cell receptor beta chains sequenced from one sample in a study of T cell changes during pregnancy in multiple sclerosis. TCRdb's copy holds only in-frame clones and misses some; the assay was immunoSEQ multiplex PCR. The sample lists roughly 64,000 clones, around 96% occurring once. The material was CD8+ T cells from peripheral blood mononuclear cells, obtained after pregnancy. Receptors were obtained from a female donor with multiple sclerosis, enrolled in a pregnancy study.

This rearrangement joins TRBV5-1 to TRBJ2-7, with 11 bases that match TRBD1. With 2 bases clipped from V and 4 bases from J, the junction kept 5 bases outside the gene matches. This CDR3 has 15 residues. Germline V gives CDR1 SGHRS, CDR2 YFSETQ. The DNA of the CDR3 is TGCGCCAGCAGCTTAATGGGGACAGGGGGTTACGAGCAGTACTTC. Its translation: CASSLMGTGGYEQYF.

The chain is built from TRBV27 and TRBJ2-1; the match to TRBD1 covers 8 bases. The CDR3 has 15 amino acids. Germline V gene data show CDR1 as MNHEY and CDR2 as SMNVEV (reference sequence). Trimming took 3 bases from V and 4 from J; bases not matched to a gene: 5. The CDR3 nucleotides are TGTGCCAGCAGTTTCGGGACAGGTGAATACAATGAGCAGTTCTTC. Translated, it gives CASSFGTGEYNEQFF.

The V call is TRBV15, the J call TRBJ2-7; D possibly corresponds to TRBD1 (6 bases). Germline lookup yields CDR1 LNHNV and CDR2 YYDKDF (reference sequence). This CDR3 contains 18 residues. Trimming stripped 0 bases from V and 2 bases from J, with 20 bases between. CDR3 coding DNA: TGTGCCACCAGCAGAGATTTTACGAGCCGGACAGCGCCCTACGAGCAGTACTTC. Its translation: CATSRDFTSRTAPYEQYF.

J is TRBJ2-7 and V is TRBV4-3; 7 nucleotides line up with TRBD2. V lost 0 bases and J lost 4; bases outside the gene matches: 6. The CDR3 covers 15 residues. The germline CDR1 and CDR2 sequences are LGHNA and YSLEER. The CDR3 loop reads CASSQESGSGYEQYF. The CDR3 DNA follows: TGCGCCAGCAGCCAAGAATCAGGTAGCGGGTACGAGCAGTACTTC.

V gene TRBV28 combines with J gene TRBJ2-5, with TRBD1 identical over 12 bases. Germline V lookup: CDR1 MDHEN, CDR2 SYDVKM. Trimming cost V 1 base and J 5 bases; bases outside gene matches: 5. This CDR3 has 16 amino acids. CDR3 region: CASSLFGTGGQETQYF. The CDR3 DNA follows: TGTGCCAGCAGTTTATTTGGGACAGGGGGCCAGGAGACCCAGTACTTC.

In DNA, the CDR3 is TGCGCCAGCAGCTTGAGCGGAGCTCCCGGGAATACGCAGTATTTT. Encoded protein: CASSLSGAPGNTQYF. The gene calls are TRBV5-1 and TRBJ2-3; TRBD2 is a possible D gene (5 bases). The germline V and J ends were trimmed by 1 base and 7 bases, with 16 bases remaining between them. The V gene's germline CDR1 is SGHRS and CDR2 YFSETQ. CDR3 length equals 15 residues. Supplemented by reference TRBV5-1 and TRBJ2-3, the full variable domain reads KAGVTQTPRYLIKTRGQQVTLSCSPISGHRSVSWYQQTPGQGLQFLFEYFSETQRNKGNFPGRFSGRQFSNSRSEMNVSTLELGDSALYLCASSLSGAPGNTQYFGPGTRLTVL.

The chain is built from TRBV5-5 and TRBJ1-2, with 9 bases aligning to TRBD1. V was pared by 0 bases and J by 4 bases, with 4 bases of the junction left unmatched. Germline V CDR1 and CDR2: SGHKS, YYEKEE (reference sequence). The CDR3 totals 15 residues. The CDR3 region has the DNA TGTGCCAGCAGCTTGGTTACAGGGGGCAGCTATGGCTACACCTTC. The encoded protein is CASSLVTGGSYGYTF.